This T cell receptor beta chain was identified during a study of sequential checkpoint blockade in melanoma. Sequencing was performed with immunoSEQ multiplex PCR; in TCRdb, only in-frame clones are kept and a portion is missing. The sample includes around 18,000 clones, around four fifths seen only once; the top ten take roughly 35%. V lost 5 bases and J lost 10; bases outside the gene matches: 4. The CDR3 length is 12 residues. CDR1 SEHNR and CDR2 FQNEAQ come from the germline V gene (reference sequence). In this sample, this clone is medium-sized. Noted treatment: randomized to nivolumab then ipilimumab (arm A) or the reverse (arm B).

The receptor's source is a human donor with melanoma. This material consisted of CD8+ T cells sorted from blood (inferred from file names), taken from a patient given nivolumab and ipilimumab in sequence. This sequence joins TRBV7-9 and TRBJ2-1; 8 nucleotides agree with TRBD1. CDR3: CASSRQGWEQFF. In DNA, the CDR3 is TGTGCCAGCAGCAGACAGGGGTGGGAGCAGTTCTTC.